This TCR beta chain was found in a study of regulatory T cells in long-lasting Graves disease. Study-level points and caveats: Under persistent disease, TRBV28, TRBJ1-2 and TRBJ2-5 were used preferentially.

As for time point: newly diagnosed GD, antithyroid drugs for less than 3 months. RNA from PBMCs was the source of the TCR library. This CDR3 has 14 residues. V lost 3 bases and J 0 bases, leaving 6 bases between the germline ends. Germline V gives CDR1 LGHDT, CDR2 YNNKEL (reference sequence). According to the study, TCR beta libraries were built with iRepertoire HTBI primers and CDR3-region Arm-PCR. TCRdb reprocessed the multiplex PCR reads via MiXCR and lists one record per CDR3 protein. The data contain 400,000 to 500,000 distinct CDR3 sequences, 14% of them singletons. This clonotype showed up many times. Its specificity is unknown. The same specimen was also included in a second study, on T cells in Graves' hyperthyroidism and ophthalmopathy.

This TCR came from a woman in her fifties or sixties with Graves disease. The specimen comprised peripheral blood mononuclear cells (PBMCs), sampled at new diagnosis, from a patient treated with antithyroid drugs. The genes are TRBV3-1 and TRBJ1-5; D is unresolved. The CDR3 sequence: CASSHLYSNQPQHF. The CDR3 bases are TGTGCCAGCAGCCATCTATATAGCAATCAGCCCCAGCATTTT.